This T cell receptor beta chain derives from a study of CD8+ T cells in alopecia areata. Study-wide points: Scalp samples also yield sequences of resident alphabeta T cells from normal skin. Researchers reported that TCR sharing among patients proved less clear than in mice, possibly HLA-linked.

cDNA reverse transcribed from extracted RNA served as the sequencing template. Profiled with immunoSEQ multiplex PCR; TCRdb holds only in-frame clones, not every one. The sample shows 90,000 to 130,000 clones, under 60% of them seen only once. This clone showed up just a few times. Its antigen remains unidentified. The germline gives CDR1 ENHRY, CDR2 SYGVKD. The CDR3 loop spans 16 amino acids. The V end was cut by 0 bases, the J end by 2 bases, with 11 bases between. This chain joins TRBV10-3 and TRBJ1-5, with D unresolved. Sequencing input: NKG2D-low CD8+ T cells sorted from blood. The sequence was obtained from a human donor with alopecia areata. This CDR3 reads CAISESMRVGNQPQHF. The CDR3 DNA sequence: TGTGCCATCAGTGAGTCGATGAGGGTAGGCAATCAGCCCCAGCATTTT.